This T cell receptor beta chain emerged from a study of CD8+ T cells in alopecia areata. Per the germline V gene, CDR1 is MNHEY and CDR2 is SVGAGI. The length of the CDR3 is 14 residues. With 2 bases clipped from V and 0 bases from J, the junction kept 0 bases outside the gene matches. In this sample, this clone turned up a few times. Its target is not known. After isolation, RNA underwent reverse transcription to generate cDNA as the sequencing template. Clones were read by immunoSEQ multiplex PCR, and TCRdb kept only the in-frame ones, dropping some. The sample carries approximately 280,000 clones, 58% recorded once. Regarding treatment: oral pan-JAK inhibitor, 5-10 mg twice daily. Points from the study as a whole: Many expanded lesional clones remained in scalp and blood on tofacitinib.

This clonotype was obtained from a human donor with alopecia areata. Specimen: CD4+ T cells sorted from blood, collected at week 24, from a patient treated with tofacitinib. This chain joins TRBV6-5 and TRBJ1-2; 7 positions agree with TRBD1. CDR3 nucleotide sequence: TGTGCCAGCAGTTACGGGACAGCTAACTATGGCTACACCTTC. Encoded protein: CASSYGTANYGYTF.